This T cell receptor beta chain comes out of a study of blood T cell repertoires in COVID-19. This clone came up a few times. Authors' processing steps: Amplified reference gene primers provided the basis for estimating nucleated cell counts. TCRdb keeps only in-frame clones here, not all; method: immunoSEQ multiplex PCR. The V and J calls and the clone size are those of that table, but D and trimming were determined from the DNA. The sample comprises approximately 210,000 clones, just under 85% of which are singletons, and approximately 8.1% rests with the top ten. V trimming: 4 bases; J trimming: 8 bases; junction bases outside the gene matches: 10. There are 15 residues in the CDR3. Germline CDR1 MDHEN, CDR2 SYDVKM.

Sequencing was performed on peripheral blood. The source of this sequence is a woman in her forties or fifties with active or convalescent COVID-19. The gene calls are TRBV28 and TRBJ1-4, with 7 bases aligning to TRBD1. The CDR3 DNA sequence: TGTGCCAGCAGTTCCGACAGGGTAAGAGGAGAAAAACTGTTTTTT. It translates to CASSSDRVRGEKLFF. Complete variable domain (other parts from reference TRBV28 and TRBJ1-4): DVKVTQSSRYLVKRTGEKVFLECVQDMDHENMFWYRQDPGLGLRLIYFSYDVKMKEKGDIPEGYSVSREKKERFSLILESASTNQTSMYLCASSSDRVRGEKLFFGSGTQLSVL.